The 26 T cell receptor beta chains below come from one sample, sequenced in a study of blood T cell repertoires in COVID-19. The method was immunoSEQ multiplex PCR; TCRdb's version includes in-frame clones alone and lacks a portion of them. The sample contains 70,000 to 90,000 clones, 70% to 90% of which appear only once. Sample: peripheral blood. Receptors were obtained from a woman aged 60-75 years with acute or convalescent COVID-19.

V and J are TRBV11-2 and TRBJ1-6; TRBD1 might be the D (6 bases). V lost 5 bases to trimming and J lost 7 bases, with 12 bases between them. This CDR3 contains 14 residues. The germline V gene has CDR1 SGHAT and CDR2 FQNNGV. The CDR3 DNA is TGTGCCAGCAGCCCCGGGACAACAAATTCACCCCTCCACTTT. It is translated as CASSPGTTNSPLHF.

V gene TRBV19 combines with J gene TRBJ1-3, with D perhaps matching TRBD1 (5 bases). The CDR3 is 14 residues long. Per the germline V gene, CDR1 is LNHDA and CDR2 is SQIVND (reference sequence). The germline V and J ends were trimmed by 3 bases and 2 bases, with 8 bases remaining between them. CDR3 residues: CASSMGLTGNTIYF. In DNA form, the CDR3 reads TGTGCCAGTAGTATGGGGCTAACTGGAAACACCATATATTTT.

V and J are TRBV18 and TRBJ1-2; 7 nucleotides line up with TRBD1. V dropped 2 bases and J dropped 8; count of bases not matched to a gene: 5. This CDR3 is 13 amino acids long. Germline V gene sequence: CDR1 KGHSH, CDR2 LQKENI. CDR3 loop: CASSPGDSEGYTF. CDR3 in DNA: TGTGCCAGCTCACCAGGGGACAGCGAAGGCTACACCTTC.

The genes are TRBV24-1 and TRBJ2-3, with TRBD1 matching over 8 bases. Per the germline V gene, CDR1 is KGHDR and CDR2 is SFDVKD. Trimming removed 1 base from V and 2 bases from J; junction bases left unmatched: 10. The length of the CDR3 is 18 residues. This CDR3 is CATSDLPGTGGFTDTQYF. CDR3 nucleotides: TGTGCCACCAGTGATTTACCGGGGACAGGCGGTTTCACAGATACGCAGTATTTT.

J is TRBJ1-3 and V is TRBV19; 8 bases match TRBD1. The CDR3 has 16 amino acids. From germline, CDR1 is LNHDA and CDR2 SQIVND (reference sequence). V trimming: 6 bases; J trimming: 7 bases; junction bases outside the gene matches: 14. The CDR3 region is CASRPSGQGLRNTIYF. The CDR3 bases are TGTGCCAGTAGACCATCCGGACAGGGTCTAAGGAACACCATATATTTT.

J is TRBJ1-5 and V is TRBV7-9; D is undetermined. The germline gives CDR1 SEHNR, CDR2 FQNEAQ (reference sequence). The CDR3 is 14 residues long. The V and J ends lost 4 bases and 6 bases respectively, with 13 bases between them. The CDR3 protein is CASSYDTALQPQHF. The DNA of the CDR3 is TGTGCCAGCAGCTATGACACTGCACTTCAGCCCCAGCATTTT.

This clone appeared a few times. This sequence joins TRBV19 and TRBJ1-1, with 8 bases matching TRBD1. This CDR3 region has 13 residues. Losses at the gene ends were 7 bases for V and 3 bases for J; bases not matched to a gene: 4. Per the germline V gene, CDR1 is LNHDA and CDR2 is SQIVND (reference sequence). The CDR3 DNA follows: TGTGCCAGTACAGGGGGCGTGTACACTGAAGCTTTCTTT. This translates into CASTGGVYTEAFF.

The V and J genes are TRBV19 and TRBJ1-1; 7 bases are a match to TRBD1. CDR3 length: 14 residues. J was trimmed by 11 bases and V by 5 bases; bases with no gene match: 14. Germline-derived CDR1 and CDR2 are LNHDA and SQIVND (reference sequence). CDR3: CASSFTNDRAYAFF. DNA for the CDR3: TGTGCCAGTAGTTTTACAAACGACAGGGCTTACGCTTTCTTT.

This chain connects TRBV18 to TRBJ2-3, with D perhaps matching TRBD1 (6 bases). The CDR3 spans 15 residues. Trimming removed 4 bases from V and 3 bases from J, with 14 bases in between. Looked up from germline, CDR1 is KGHSH and CDR2 is LQKENI. In DNA form, the CDR3 reads TGTGCCAGCTCACAGAAGACAGGTGATACAGATACGCAGTATTTT. Encoded protein: CASSQKTGDTDTQYF.

The chain has TRBV5-8 and TRBJ1-1; TRBD1 matches at 7 bases. Trimming at V came to 3 bases and at J to 0 bases, leaving 8 bases not matched to a gene. The CDR3 is 16 amino acids. In germline, CDR1 is SGHTS, CDR2 YDEGEE. The CDR3 sequence is CASSSERGRMNTEAFF. The CDR3 coding sequence is TGTGCCAGCAGCTCGGAGAGGGGGCGAATGAACACTGAAGCTTTCTTT.

The chain carries TRBV3-1 (or the pseudogene TRBV3-2) and TRBJ2-3, with 12 bases matching TRBD1. CDR1 is LGHDT, CDR2 YNNKEL, per germline (reference sequence). Unmatched junction bases numbered 8, after V lost 2 bases and J lost 5 bases. CDR3 length: 17 amino acids. CDR3 DNA sequence: TGTGCCAGCAGCCAACCCCCGGGACAGGGGGCAATAGATACGCAGTATTTT. It yields the protein CASSQPPGQGAIDTQYF.

The chain links TRBV5-6 to TRBJ2-3, with TRBD2 matching 7 bases. J lost 4 bases, V lost 3 bases, and 14 bases had no gene match. This CDR3 comprises 17 residues. CDR1 SGHDT and CDR2 YYEEEE come from the germline V gene. CDR3 region: CASSYKIGGGLPDTQYF. The CDR3 DNA reads TGTGCCAGCAGCTATAAAATCGGCGGGGGACTCCCAGATACGCAGTATTTT.

The J gene is TRBJ1-1, the V gene TRBV6-2 or TRBV6-3; 7 nucleotides match TRBD1. V gave up 2 bases and J gave up 3 bases; unmatched junction bases: 9. CDR1 MNHEY and CDR2 SVGEGT come from the germline V gene. CDR3 length: 16 residues. CDR3 DNA: TGTGCCAGCAGTTACGCCCAAACAGGGGTTGACACTGAAGCTTTCTTT. Its protein product is CASSYAQTGVDTEAFF.

This clone was picked up one time. This specimen includes other DNA sequences encoding the same CDR3. V and J are TRBV6-5 and TRBJ2-7, with a weak D call TRBD2 (5 bases). Germline-derived CDR1 and CDR2 are MNHEY and SVGAGI. V was shortened by 5 bases and J by 4 bases, with 9 bases between the two germline ends. This CDR3 region has 12 residues. The CDR3 spells CASSRRGYEQYF. The CDR3 coding sequence is TGTGCCAGCAGTCGACGGGGTTACGAGCAGTACTTC.

This clone was observed a handful of times. Here the CDR3 reads CSVSQETQYF. The CDR3 bases are TGCAGCGTGTCGCAAGAGACCCAGTACTTC. The chain carries TRBV29-1 and TRBJ2-5; no firm D call. This CDR3 is 10 amino acids long. Looked up from germline, CDR1 is SQVTM and CDR2 is ANQGSEA. The V gene lost 6 bases and the J gene lost 2 bases, with 4 bases spanning the gap. Full variable domain (missing parts from reference TRBV29-1 and TRBJ2-5): SAVISQKPSRDICQRGTSLTIQCQVDSQVTMMFWYRQQPGQSLTLIATANQGSEATYESGFVIDKFPISRPNLTFSTLTVSNMSPEDSSIYLCSVSQETQYFGPGTRLLVL.

This chain connects TRBV19 to TRBJ1-4; D remains ambiguous. Germline CDR1 is LNHDA and CDR2 is SQIVND (reference sequence). The CDR3 contains 15 residues. V lost 6 bases and J lost 3, with 14 bases in between. The CDR3 reads CASSPGGGSNEKLFF. The CDR3 coding sequence is TGTGCCAGTAGCCCGGGTGGCGGCTCTAATGAAAAACTGTTTTTT.

V is TRBV20-1 and J is TRBJ1-4, with D perhaps matching TRBD1 (5 bases). V lost 6 bases and J lost 8, with 7 bases in between. Germline V lookup: CDR1 DFQATT, CDR2 SNEGSKA (reference sequence). This CDR3 spans 10 amino acids. The CDR3 DNA reads as TGCAGTGCGGAGGGGGAAAAACTGTTTTTT. It is translated as CSAEGEKLFF.

This clone occurred once. The genes are TRBV3-1 (or the pseudogene TRBV3-2) and TRBJ2-5; 11 nucleotides line up with TRBD2. J was trimmed by 4 bases and V by 4 bases; bases with no gene match: 2. The CDR3 is made up of 14 amino acids. Germline assignment: CDR1 LGHDT and CDR2 YNNKEL (reference sequence). CDR3 sequence: CASSRSGRGETQYF. The CDR3 nucleotides are TGTGCCAGCAGCCGTAGCGGGAGGGGAGAGACCCAGTACTTC.

In this sample, this clone turned up once. V is TRBV10-3 and J is TRBJ1-2; 10 bases align to TRBD1. J was trimmed by 4 bases and V by 0 bases; bases with no gene match: 5. CDR1 and CDR2 from the germline V gene are ENHRY and SYGVKD. The CDR3 runs 16 residues. CDR3 sequence reads: CAISESPGQGSYGYTF. The CDR3 DNA follows: TGTGCCATCAGTGAGTCACCGGGACAGGGGAGCTATGGCTACACCTTC.

The rearrangement joins TRBV7-2 to TRBJ1-4, with D possibly being TRBD1 (5 bases). The CDR3 has 15 amino acids. V was clipped by 2 bases and J by 4 bases, with 11 bases between them. CDR1 and CDR2 (germline): SGHTA, FQGNSA. The CDR3, as DNA: TGTGCCAGCAGCTTAAATGGACACATTAATGAAAAACTGTTTTTT. This translates into CASSLNGHINEKLFF. Full variable domain (outside the CDR3, taken from reference TRBV7-2 and TRBJ1-4): GAGVSQSPSNKVTEKGKDVELRCDPISGHTALYWYRQSLGQGLEFLIYFQGNSAPDKSGLPSDRFSAERTGGSVSTLTIQRTQQEDSAVYLCASSLNGHINEKLFFGSGTQLSVL.

This clone was observed a handful of times. The V gene is TRBV27, the J gene TRBJ2-1, with 7 nucleotides matching TRBD1. With 10 bases clipped from V and 4 bases from J, the junction kept 7 bases outside the gene matches. The germline V gene has CDR1 MNHEY and CDR2 SMNVEV (reference sequence). The length of the CDR3 is 13 residues. The CDR3 DNA follows: TGTGCCACAAGGTGGGACAGATACAATGAGCAGTTCTTC. Translation: CATRWDRYNEQFF.

V gene TRBV7-2 combines with J gene TRBJ1-5, with no clear D. Germline assignment: CDR1 SGHTA and CDR2 FQGNSA. The CDR3 sequence is 13 residues long. V was shortened by 3 bases and J by 7 bases, with 10 bases between the two germline ends. CDR3 in DNA: TGTGCCAGCAGCTTCAACAGCGGCCAGCCCCAGCATTTT. Residues: CASSFNSGQPQHF. The full variable domain, with the rest looked up from reference TRBV7-2 and TRBJ1-5, is GAGVSQSPSNKVTEKGKDVELRCDPISGHTALYWYRQSLGQGLEFLIYFQGNSAPDKSGLPSDRFSAERTGGSVSTLTIQRTQQEDSAVYLCASSFNSGQPQHFGDGTRLSIL.

The gene calls are TRBV19 and TRBJ1-2; D gene unclear. The germline V gene has CDR1 LNHDA and CDR2 SQIVND (reference sequence). Trimming took 2 bases from V and 2 from J, leaving 15 bases between them. The CDR3 spans 16 residues. CDR3 nucleotide sequence: TGTGCCAGTAGTATAACACGTCCGCATTCGAACTATGGCTACACCTTC. This sequence encodes CASSITRPHSNYGYTF.

CDR3 sequence (DNA): TGTGCCAGCAGTTATGGACAGGGAAATCAGCCCCAGCATTTT. As protein: CASSYGQGNQPQHF. The rearrangement uses TRBV6-5 and TRBJ1-5; 8 nucleotides align to TRBD1. The CDR3 sequence is 14 residues long. The V gene's germline CDR1 is MNHEY and CDR2 SVGAGI. Germline trimming cut 3 bases from V and 4 bases from J; bases unmatched to any gene: 2.

This rearrangement joins TRBV6-2 or TRBV6-3 to TRBJ1-2; D is unclear. V was cut by 4 bases and J by 4 bases, with 19 bases left in between. The CDR3 loop spans 16 amino acids. The germline CDR1 and CDR2 sequences are MNHEY and SVGEGT. The CDR3 nucleotides are TGTGCCAGCAGTTTATTGTACCCTTATAACGGCTATGGCTACACCTTC. This translates into CASSLLYPYNGYGYTF.

The chain carries TRBV3-1 (or the pseudogene TRBV3-2) and TRBJ2-5, with 8 bases lining up with TRBD2. Losses at the gene ends were 3 bases for V and 5 bases for J; bases not matched to a gene: 8. Germline values: CDR1 LGHDT, CDR2 YNNKEL (reference sequence). The CDR3 has 15 residues. In nucleotides, the CDR3 is TGTGCCAGCAGCCATCGCCGGGGGGGCGGGGAGACCCAGTACTTC. It codes for CASSHRRGGGETQYF.